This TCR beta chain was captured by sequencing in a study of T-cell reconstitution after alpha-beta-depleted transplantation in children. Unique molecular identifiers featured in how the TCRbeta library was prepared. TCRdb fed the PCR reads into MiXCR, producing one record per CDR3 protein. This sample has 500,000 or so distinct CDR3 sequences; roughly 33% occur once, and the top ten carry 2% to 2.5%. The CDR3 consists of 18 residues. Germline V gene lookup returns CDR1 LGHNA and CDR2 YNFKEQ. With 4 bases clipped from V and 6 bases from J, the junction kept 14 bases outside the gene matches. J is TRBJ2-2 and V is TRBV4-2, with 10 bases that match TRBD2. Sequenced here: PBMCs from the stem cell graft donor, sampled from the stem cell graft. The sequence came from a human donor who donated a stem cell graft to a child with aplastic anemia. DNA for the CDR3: TGTGCCAGCAGCCGAGAAATTTTTAGCGGGAGGTTCGCCGGGGAGCTGTTTTTT. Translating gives CASSREIFSGRFAGELFF.